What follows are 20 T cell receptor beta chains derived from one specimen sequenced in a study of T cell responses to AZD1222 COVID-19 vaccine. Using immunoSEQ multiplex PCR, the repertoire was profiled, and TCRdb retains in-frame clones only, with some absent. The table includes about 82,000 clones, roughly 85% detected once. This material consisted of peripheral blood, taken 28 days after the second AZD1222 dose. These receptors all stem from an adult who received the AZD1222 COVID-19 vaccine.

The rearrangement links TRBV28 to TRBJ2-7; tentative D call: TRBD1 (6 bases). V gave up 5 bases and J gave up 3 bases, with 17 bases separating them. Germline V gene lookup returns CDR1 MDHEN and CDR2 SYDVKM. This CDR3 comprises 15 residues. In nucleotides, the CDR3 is TGTGCCAGCAGTCCCCCCGGACAGACTAACTACGAGCAGTACTTC. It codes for CASSPPGQTNYEQYF.

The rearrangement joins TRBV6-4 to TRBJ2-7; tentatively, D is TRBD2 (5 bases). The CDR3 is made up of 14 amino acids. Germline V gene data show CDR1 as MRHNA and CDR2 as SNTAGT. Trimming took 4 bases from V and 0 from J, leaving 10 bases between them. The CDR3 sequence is CASSVDGGSYEQYF. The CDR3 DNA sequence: TGTGCCAGCAGTGTGGACGGAGGCTCCTACGAGCAGTACTTC.

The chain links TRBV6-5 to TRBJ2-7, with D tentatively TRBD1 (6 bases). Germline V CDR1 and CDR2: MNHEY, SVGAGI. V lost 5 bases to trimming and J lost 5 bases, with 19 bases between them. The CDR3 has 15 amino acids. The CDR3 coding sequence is TGTGCCAGCAGTCCAGGGGTCGCCGGGCGGGACGAGCAGTACTTC. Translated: CASSPGVAGRDEQYF.

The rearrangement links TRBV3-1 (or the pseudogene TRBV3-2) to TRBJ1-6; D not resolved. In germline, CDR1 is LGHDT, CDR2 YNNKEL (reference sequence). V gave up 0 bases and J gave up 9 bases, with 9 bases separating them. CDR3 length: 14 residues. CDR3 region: CASSQEVGGSPLHF. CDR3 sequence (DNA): TGTGCCAGCAGCCAAGAGGTCGGCGGTTCACCCCTCCACTTT.

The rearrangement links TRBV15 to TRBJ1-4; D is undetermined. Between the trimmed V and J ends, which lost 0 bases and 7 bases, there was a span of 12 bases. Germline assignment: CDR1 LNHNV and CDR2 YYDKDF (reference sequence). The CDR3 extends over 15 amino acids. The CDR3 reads CATSRDSGSGEKLFF. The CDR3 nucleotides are TGTGCCACCAGCAGAGATTCGGGGTCAGGTGAAAAACTGTTTTTT.

In nucleotides, the CDR3 is TGTGCCAGCAGAAGCAGCGGAGGGTGGTGGGGCTACACCTTC. As protein: CASRSSGGWWGYTF. The chain joins TRBV6-5 to TRBJ1-2, with D unclear. The V and J ends lost 6 bases and 8 bases respectively, with 19 bases between them. CDR1 and CDR2 from the germline V gene are MNHEY and SVGAGI. The CDR3 totals 14 residues.

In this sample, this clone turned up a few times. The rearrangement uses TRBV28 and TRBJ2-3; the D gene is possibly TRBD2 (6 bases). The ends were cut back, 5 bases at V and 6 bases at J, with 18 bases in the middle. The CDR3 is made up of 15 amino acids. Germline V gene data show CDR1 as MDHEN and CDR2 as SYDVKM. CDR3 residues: CASSALGGWGDTQYF. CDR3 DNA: TGTGCCAGCAGTGCCCTCGGGGGTTGGGGGGATACGCAGTATTTT.

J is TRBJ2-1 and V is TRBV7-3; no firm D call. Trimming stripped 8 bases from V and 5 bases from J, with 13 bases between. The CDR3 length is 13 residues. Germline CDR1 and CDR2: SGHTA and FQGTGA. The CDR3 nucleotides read TGTGCCAGCCGTAGATACGAGGACAATGAGCAGTTCTTC. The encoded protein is CASRRYEDNEQFF.

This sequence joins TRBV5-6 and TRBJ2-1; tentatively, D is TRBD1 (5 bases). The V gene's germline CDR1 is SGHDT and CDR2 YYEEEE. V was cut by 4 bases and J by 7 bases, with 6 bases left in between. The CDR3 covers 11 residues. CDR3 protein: CASSKGNEQFF. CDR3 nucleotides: TGTGCCAGCAGCAAGGGGAATGAGCAGTTCTTC.

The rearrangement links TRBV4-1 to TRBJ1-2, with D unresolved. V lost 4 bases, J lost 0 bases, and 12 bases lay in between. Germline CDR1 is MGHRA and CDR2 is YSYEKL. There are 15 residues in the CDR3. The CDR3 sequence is CASSPAPGTNYGYTF. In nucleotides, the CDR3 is TGCGCCAGCAGCCCCGCCCCAGGAACTAACTATGGCTACACCTTC.

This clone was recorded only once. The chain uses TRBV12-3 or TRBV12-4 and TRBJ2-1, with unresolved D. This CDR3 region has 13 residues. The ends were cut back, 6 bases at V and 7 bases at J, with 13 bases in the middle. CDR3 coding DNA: TGTGCCAGCAGCCAGGCCGGCATGAATGAGCAGTTCTTC. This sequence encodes CASSQAGMNEQFF.

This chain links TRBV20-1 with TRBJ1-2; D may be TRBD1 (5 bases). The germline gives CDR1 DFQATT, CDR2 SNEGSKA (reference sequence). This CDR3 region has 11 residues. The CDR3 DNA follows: TGCCGGCAGGGCGGTAACTATGGCTACACCTTC. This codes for CRQGGNYGYTF.

Here the CDR3 DNA reads TGTGCCAGCAGCCAAATATTTCCGAATGAGCAGTTCTTC. Its protein is CASSQIFPNEQFF. This chain uses TRBV3-1 (or the pseudogene TRBV3-2) with TRBJ2-1; no reliable D call. Trimming took off 2 bases at V and 7 bases at J, with 9 bases between the two ends. CDR1 is LGHDT, CDR2 YNNKEL, per germline (reference sequence). CDR3 length equals 13 residues.

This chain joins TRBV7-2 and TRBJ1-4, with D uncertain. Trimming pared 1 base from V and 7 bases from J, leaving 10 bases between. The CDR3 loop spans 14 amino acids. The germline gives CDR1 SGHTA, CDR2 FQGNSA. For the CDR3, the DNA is TGTGCCAGCAGCTTAGGGCAGCCGGGTGAAAAACTGTTTTTT. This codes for CASSLGQPGEKLFF.

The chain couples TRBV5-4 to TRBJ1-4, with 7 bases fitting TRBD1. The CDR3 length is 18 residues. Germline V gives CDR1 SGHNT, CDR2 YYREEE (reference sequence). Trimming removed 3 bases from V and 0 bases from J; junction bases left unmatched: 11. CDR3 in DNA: TGTGCCAGCAGCTCACGGGACAGTTCTATTGCAACTAATGAAAAACTGTTTTTT. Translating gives CASSSRDSSIATNEKLFF.

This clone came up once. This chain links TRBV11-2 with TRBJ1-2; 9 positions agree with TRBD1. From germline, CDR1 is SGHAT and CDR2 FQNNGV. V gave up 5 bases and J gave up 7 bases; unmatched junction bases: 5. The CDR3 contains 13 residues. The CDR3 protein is CASSPGQGSGYTF. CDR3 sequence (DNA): TGTGCCAGCAGCCCGGGACAGGGCTCTGGCTACACCTTC.

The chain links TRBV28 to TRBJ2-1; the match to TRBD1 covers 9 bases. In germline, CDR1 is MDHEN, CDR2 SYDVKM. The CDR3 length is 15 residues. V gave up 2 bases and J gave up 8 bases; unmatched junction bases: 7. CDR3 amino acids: CASSLVGTGMDEQFF. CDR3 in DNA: TGTGCCAGCAGTTTAGTTGGGACAGGGATGGATGAGCAGTTCTTC.

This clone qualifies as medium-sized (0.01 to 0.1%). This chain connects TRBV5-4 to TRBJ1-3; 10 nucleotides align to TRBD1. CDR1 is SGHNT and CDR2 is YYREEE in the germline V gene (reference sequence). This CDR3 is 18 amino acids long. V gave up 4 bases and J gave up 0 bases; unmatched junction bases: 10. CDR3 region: CASSEVPGQGISGNTIYF. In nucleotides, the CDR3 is TGTGCCAGCAGCGAAGTCCCGGGACAGGGGATCTCTGGAAACACCATATATTTT. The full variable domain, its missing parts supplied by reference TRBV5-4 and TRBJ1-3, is ETGVTQSPTHLIKTRGQQVTLRCSSQSGHNTVSWYQQALGQGPQFIFQYYREEENGRGNFPPRFSGLQFPNYSSELNVNALELDDSALYLCASSEVPGQGISGNTIYFGEGSWLTVV.

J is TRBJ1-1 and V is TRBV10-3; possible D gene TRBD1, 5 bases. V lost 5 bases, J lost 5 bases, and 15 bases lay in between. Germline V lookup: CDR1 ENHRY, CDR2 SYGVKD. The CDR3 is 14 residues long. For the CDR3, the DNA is TGTGCCATCAGTCCCCCCGGGGCAGGAACTGAAGCTTTCTTT. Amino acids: CAISPPGAGTEAFF.

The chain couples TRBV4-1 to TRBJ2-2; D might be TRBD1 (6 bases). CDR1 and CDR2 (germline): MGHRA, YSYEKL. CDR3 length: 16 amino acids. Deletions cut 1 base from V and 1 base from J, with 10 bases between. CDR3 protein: CASSQGQGRNTGELFF. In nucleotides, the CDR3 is TGCGCCAGCAGCCAAGGCCAGGGGCGGAACACCGGGGAGCTGTTTTTT.